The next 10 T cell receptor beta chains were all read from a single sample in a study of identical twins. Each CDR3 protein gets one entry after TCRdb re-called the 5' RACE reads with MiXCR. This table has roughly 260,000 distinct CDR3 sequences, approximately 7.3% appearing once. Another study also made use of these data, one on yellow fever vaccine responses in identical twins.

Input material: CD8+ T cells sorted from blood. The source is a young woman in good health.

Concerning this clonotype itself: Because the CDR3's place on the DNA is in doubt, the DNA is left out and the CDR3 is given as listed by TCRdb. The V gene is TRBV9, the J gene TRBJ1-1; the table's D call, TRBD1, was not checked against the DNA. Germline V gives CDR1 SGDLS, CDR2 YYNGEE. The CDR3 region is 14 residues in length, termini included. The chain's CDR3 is CASSVGTGTSEFFF.

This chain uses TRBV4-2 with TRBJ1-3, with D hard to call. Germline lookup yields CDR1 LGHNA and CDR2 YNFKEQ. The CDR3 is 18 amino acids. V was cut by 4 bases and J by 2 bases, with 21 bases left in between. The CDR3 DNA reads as TGTGCCAGCAGCCTCACCCTGGGCGGGATTTCGCCTGGAAACACCATATATTTT. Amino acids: CASSLTLGGISPGNTIYF.

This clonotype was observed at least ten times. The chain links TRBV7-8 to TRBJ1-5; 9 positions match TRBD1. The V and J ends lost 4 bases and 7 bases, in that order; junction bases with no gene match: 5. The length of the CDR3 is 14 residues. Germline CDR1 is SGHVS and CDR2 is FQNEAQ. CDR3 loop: CASSSTGGGQPQHF. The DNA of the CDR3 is TGTGCCAGCAGCTCGACAGGGGGTGGACAGCCCCAGCATTTT. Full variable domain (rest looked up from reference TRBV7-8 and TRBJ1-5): GAGVSQSPRYKVAKRGQDVALRCDPISGHVSLFWYQQALGQGPEFLTYFQNEAQLDKSGLPSDRFFAERPEGSVSTLKIQRTQQEDSAVYLCASSSTGGGQPQHFGDGTRLSIL.

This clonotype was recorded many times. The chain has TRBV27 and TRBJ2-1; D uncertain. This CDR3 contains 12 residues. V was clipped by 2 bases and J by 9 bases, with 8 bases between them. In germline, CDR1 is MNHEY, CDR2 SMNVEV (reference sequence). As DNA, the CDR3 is TGTGCCAGCAGTTTACCAAACCGTGAGCAGTTCTTC. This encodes CASSLPNREQFF.

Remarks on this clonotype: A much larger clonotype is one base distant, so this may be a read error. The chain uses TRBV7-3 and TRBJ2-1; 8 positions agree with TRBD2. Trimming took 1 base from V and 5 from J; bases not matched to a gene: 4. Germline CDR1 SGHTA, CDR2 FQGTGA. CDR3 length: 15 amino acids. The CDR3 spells CASSLSSGINNEQFF. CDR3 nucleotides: TGTGCCAGCAGCTTAAGTAGCGGGATAAACAATGAGCAGTTCTTC.

CDR3 DNA: TGTGCCACCAGTGACAAGGACAGCCTCTACAATGAGCAGTTCTTC. Its protein is CATSDKDSLYNEQFF. The J gene is TRBJ2-1, the V gene TRBV24-1; tentative D call: TRBD1 (6 bases). The V gene lost 4 bases and the J gene lost 3 bases, with 12 bases spanning the gap. This CDR3 has 15 residues. Germline CDR1 reads KGHDR; CDR2 reads SFDVKD.

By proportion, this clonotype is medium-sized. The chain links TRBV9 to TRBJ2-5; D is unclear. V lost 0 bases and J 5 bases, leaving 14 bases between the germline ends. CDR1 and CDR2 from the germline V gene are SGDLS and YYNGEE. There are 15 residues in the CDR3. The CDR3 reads CASSVEAKSGETQYF. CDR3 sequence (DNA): TGTGCCAGCAGCGTAGAGGCAAAAAGTGGGGAGACCCAGTACTTC.

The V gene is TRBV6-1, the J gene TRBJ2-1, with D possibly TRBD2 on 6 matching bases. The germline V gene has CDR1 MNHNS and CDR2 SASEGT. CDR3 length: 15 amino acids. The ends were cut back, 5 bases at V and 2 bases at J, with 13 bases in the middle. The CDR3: CASSIGRDAYNEQFF. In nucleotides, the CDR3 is TGTGCCAGCAGTATCGGGCGGGACGCCTACAATGAGCAGTTCTTC.

CDR3 coding DNA: TGCAGCGTCAGTAGCGCAACCGGGGGCACCGGGGAGCTGTTTTTT. Residues: CSVSSATGGTGELFF. The chain uses TRBV29-1 and TRBJ2-2; TRBD2 might be the D (6 bases). CDR3 length: 15 amino acids. Germline CDR1 reads SQVTM; CDR2 reads ANQGSEA. Trimming pared 6 bases from V and 4 bases from J, leaving 18 bases between.

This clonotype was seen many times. The CDR3 nucleotides read TGCAGCGTTGATGGCGGGAGAGAGACCCAGTACTTC. Translated: CSVDGGRETQYF. The rearrangement uses TRBV29-1 and TRBJ2-5, with 7 bases identical to TRBD2. J was trimmed by 4 bases and V by 3 bases; bases with no gene match: 2. This CDR3 region has 12 residues. Germline-derived CDR1 and CDR2 are SQVTM and ANQGSEA.